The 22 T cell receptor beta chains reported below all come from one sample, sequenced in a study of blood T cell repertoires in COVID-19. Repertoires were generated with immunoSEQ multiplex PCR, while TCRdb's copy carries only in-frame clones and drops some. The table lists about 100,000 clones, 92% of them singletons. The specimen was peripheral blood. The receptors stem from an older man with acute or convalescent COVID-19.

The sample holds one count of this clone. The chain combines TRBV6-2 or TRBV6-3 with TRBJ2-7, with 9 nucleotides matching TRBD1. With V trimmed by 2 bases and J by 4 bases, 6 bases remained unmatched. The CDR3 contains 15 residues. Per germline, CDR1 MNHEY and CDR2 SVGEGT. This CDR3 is CASSYEQGARYEQYF. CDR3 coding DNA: TGTGCCAGCAGTTACGAACAGGGGGCGCGTTACGAGCAGTACTTC.

The CDR3 DNA sequence: TGTGCCATCAGTGATGGGGAGAACTCTGGAAACACCATATATTTT. Encoded protein: CAISDGENSGNTIYF. The V call is TRBV10-3, the J call TRBJ1-3; D unresolved. The V end lost 3 bases, the J end lost 0 bases, and 9 bases lay between the germline ends. Germline loops: CDR1 ENHRY, CDR2 SYGVKD. This CDR3 has 15 residues.

The CDR3 sequence is CASSPRRGLAGESSYEQYF. For the CDR3, the DNA is TGTGCCAGCAGCCCCCGACGTGGACTAGCGGGAGAATCAAGCTACGAGCAGTACTTC. This chain links TRBV21-1 with TRBJ2-7; TRBD2, the D gene given by the table, was not confirmed from the DNA. TRBV21-1 has pseudogene status. The CDR3 is made up of 19 amino acids.

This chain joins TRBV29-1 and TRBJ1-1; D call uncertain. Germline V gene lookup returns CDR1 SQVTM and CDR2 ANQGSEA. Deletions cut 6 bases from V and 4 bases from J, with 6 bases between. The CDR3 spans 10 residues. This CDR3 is CSVMATEAFF. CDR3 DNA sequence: TGCAGCGTAATGGCCACTGAAGCTTTCTTT.

The CDR3 nucleotides are TGTGCCAGTAGTGGGTGGGGGGAGAGTCAGCCCCAGCATTTT. Protein sequence: CASSGWGESQPQHF. The chain links TRBV19 to TRBJ1-5; D might be TRBD1 (5 bases). V lost 5 bases and J 6 bases, leaving 14 bases between the germline ends. The length of the CDR3 is 14 residues. The germline CDR1 and CDR2 sequences are LNHDA and SQIVND (reference sequence).

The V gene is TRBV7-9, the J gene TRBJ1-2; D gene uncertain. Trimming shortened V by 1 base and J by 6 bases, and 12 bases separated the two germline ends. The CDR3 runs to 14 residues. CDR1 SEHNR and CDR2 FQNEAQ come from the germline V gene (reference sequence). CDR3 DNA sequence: TGTGCCAGCAGCTTAGTCCCGGAGCGGGATGGCTACACCTTC. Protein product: CASSLVPERDGYTF.

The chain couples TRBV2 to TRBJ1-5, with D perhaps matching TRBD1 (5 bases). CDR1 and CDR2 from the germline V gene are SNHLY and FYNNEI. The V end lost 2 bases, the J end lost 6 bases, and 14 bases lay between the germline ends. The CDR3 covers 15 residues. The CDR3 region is CASSEPLGEGQPQHF. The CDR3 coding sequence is TGTGCCAGCAGTGAACCTTTGGGGGAGGGTCAGCCCCAGCATTTT. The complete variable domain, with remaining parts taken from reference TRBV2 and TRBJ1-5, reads EPEVTQTPSHQVTQMGQEVILRCVPISNHLYFYWYRQILGQKVEFLVSFYNNEISEKSEIFDDQFSVERPDGSNFTLKIRSTKLEDSAMYFCASSEPLGEGQPQHFGDGTRLSIL.

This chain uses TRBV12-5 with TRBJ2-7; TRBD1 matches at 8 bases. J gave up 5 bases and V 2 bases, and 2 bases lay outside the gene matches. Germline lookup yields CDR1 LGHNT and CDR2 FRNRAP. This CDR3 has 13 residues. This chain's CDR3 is CASGLRDRHEQYF. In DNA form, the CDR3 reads TGTGCTAGTGGTTTGAGGGACAGGCACGAGCAGTACTTC.

CDR3 in amino acids: CASSRAGGPYEQYF. The DNA for the CDR3 is TGTGCCAGCAGCCGAGCGGGAGGGCCCTACGAGCAGTACTTC. V gene TRBV13 combines with J gene TRBJ2-7; 10 bases map to TRBD2. Unmatched junction bases numbered 3, after V lost 5 bases and J lost 2 bases. The germline CDR1 and CDR2 sequences are PRHDT and FYEKMQ (reference sequence). The CDR3 covers 14 residues.

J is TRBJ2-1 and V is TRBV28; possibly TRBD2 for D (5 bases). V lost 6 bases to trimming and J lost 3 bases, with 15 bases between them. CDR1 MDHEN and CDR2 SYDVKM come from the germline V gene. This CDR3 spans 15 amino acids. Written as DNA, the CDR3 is TGTGCCAGCAGCTCACTCGGAGGCGGCTACAATGAGCAGTTCTTC. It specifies CASSSLGGGYNEQFF.

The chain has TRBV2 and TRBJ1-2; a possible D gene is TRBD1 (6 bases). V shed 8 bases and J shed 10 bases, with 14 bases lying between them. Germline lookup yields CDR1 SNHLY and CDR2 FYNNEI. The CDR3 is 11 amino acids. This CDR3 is CASYGGFSYTF. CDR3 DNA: TGTGCCAGCTATGGGGGCTTTTCCTACACCTTC.

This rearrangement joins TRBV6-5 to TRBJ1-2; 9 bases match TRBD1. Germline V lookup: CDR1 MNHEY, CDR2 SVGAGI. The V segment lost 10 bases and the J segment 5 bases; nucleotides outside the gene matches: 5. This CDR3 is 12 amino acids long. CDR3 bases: TGTGCCACCGGACAGGGGCGATATGGCTACACCTTC. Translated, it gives CATGQGRYGYTF.

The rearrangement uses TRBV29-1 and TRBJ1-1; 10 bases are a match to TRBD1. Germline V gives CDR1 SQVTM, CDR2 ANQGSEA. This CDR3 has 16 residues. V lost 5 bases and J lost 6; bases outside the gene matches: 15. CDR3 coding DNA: TGCAGCGTTAGGGGGACAGGGGCTGGAAGGGGATCTGAAGCTTTCTTT. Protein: CSVRGTGAGRGSEAFF.

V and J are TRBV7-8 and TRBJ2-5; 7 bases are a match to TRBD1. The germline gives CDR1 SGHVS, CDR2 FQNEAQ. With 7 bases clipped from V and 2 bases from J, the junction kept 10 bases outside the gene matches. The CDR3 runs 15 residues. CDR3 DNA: TGTGCCAGCAATTACCTGGGCAGGGGGCAAGAGACCCAGTACTTC. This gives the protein CASNYLGRGQETQYF. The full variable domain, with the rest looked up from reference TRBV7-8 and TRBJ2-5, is GAGVSQSPRYKVAKRGQDVALRCDPISGHVSLFWYQQALGQGPEFLTYFQNEAQLDKSGLPSDRFFAERPEGSVSTLKIQRTQQEDSAVYLCASNYLGRGQETQYFGPGTRLLVL.

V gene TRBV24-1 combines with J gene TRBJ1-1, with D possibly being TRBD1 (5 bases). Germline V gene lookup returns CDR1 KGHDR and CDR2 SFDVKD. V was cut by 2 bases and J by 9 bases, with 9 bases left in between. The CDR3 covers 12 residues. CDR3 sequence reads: CATSDWGLKAFF. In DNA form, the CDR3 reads TGTGCCACCAGTGATTGGGGACTGAAAGCTTTCTTT.

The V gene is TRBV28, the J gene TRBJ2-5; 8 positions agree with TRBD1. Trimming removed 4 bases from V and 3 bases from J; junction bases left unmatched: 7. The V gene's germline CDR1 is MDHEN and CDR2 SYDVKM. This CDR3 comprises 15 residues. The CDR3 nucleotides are TGTGCCAGCAGTTCCGACCGACAGGGGAAAGAGACCCAGTACTTC. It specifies CASSSDRQGKETQYF.

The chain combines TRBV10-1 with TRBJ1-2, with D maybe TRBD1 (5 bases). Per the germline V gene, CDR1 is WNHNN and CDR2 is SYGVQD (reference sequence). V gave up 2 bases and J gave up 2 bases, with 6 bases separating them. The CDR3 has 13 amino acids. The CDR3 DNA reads TGCGCCAGCAGTGAGACAGGAAACTATGGCTACACCTTC. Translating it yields CASSETGNYGYTF.

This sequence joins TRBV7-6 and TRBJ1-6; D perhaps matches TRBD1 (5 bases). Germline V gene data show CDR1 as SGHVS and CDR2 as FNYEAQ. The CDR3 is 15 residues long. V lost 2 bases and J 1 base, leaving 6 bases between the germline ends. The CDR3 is CASSLQGSYNSPLHF. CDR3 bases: TGTGCCAGCAGCTTACAGGGATCCTATAATTCACCCCTCCACTTT.

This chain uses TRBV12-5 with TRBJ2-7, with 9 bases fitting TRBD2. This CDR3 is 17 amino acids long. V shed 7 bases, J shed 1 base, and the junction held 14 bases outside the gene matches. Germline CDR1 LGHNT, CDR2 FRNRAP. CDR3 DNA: TGTGCTAGTGCCCCACGAGGGCTAGCGGGACTTTCCTACGAGCAGTACTTC. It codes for CASAPRGLAGLSYEQYF.

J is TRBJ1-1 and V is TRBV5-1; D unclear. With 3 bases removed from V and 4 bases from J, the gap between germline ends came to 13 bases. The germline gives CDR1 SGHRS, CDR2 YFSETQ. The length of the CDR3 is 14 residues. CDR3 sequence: CASSYKAEGTEAFF. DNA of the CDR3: TGCGCCAGCAGCTATAAGGCGGAGGGCACTGAAGCTTTCTTT. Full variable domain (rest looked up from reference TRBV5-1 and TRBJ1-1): KAGVTQTPRYLIKTRGQQVTLSCSPISGHRSVSWYQQTPGQGLQFLFEYFSETQRNKGNFPGRFSGRQFSNSRSEMNVSTLELGDSALYLCASSYKAEGTEAFFGQGTRLTVV.

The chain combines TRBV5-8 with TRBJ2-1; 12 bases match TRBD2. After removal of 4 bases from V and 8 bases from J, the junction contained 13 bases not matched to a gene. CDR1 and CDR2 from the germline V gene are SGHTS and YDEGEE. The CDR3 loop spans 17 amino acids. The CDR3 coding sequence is TGTGCCAGCAGCACAGGTGGTACTAGCGGGGGGTTACATGAGCAGTTCTTC. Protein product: CASSTGGTSGGLHEQFF. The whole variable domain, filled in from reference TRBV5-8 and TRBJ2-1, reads EAGVTQSPTHLIKTRGQQATLRCSPISGHTSVYWYQQALGLGLQFLLWYDEGEERNRGNFPPRFSGRQFPNYSSELNVNALELEDSALYLCASSTGGTSGGLHEQFFGPGTRLTVL.

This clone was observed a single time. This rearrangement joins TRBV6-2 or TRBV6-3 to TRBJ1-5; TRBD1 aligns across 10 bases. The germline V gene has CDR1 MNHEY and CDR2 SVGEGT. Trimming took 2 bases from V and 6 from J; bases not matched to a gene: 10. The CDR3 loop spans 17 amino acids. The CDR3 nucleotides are TGTGCCAGCAGTTACACCCGCCCCGGGACAGGGGCTCAGCCCCAGCATTTT. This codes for CASSYTRPGTGAQPQHF.